Listed here are 10 T cell receptor beta chains from one sample, sequenced in a study of T cells in Graves' hyperthyroidism and ophthalmopathy (dated by TCRdb to about 2019). Receptor libraries were prepared by multiplex PCR. Sequenced using an Illumina HiSeq 2000. The TCR beta CDR3 regions were amplified from RNA transcripts. A first-round RT-PCR of the TCR CDR3 used the HTBI primer set with the Qiagen OneStep RT-PCR kit. TCRdb's own reprocessing of the public reads used fastp at Q25 and MiXCR and kept productive beta chains. A single entry per CDR3 protein holds the most common genes and DNA from its merged rows. The sample data list about 400,000 distinct CDR3 sequences, and 13% to 15% of these were observed just once. The top ten hold roughly a fifth of the sample. The source material was blood. Source of these receptors: a woman aged 55-70 years with Graves' ophthalmopathy.

Ten or more counts support this clonotype. The V gene is TRBV12-3 or TRBV12-4, the J gene TRBJ2-5; D might be TRBD1 or TRBD2, each matching 5 bases. The V and J ends lost 1 base and 3 bases respectively, with 9 bases between them. CDR3 size: 14 residues. The CDR3 is CASSLVGVEETQYF. The CDR3 region has the DNA TGTGCCAGCAGTTTAGTGGGGGTGGAAGAGACCCAGTACTTC.

This clonotype was counted a few times. The chain combines TRBV29-1 with TRBJ2-3; TRBD1 agrees at 7 bases. This CDR3 spans 14 amino acids. The V gene end was trimmed by 2 bases and the J gene end by 6 bases; junction bases not matched to a gene: 8. Germline V gene lookup returns CDR1 SQVTM and CDR2 ANQGSEA. The CDR3 DNA reads TGCAGCGTTGAAACCGGAAGGGGGCGGGATACGCAGTATTTT. Its translation is CSVETGRGRDTQYF.

This clonotype came up a few times. The genes are TRBV7-9 and TRBJ1-4; D call uncertain. Per germline, CDR1 SEHNR and CDR2 FQNEAQ (reference sequence). Trimming took off 2 bases at V and 0 bases at J, with 7 bases between the two ends. The CDR3 sequence is 15 residues long. In DNA, the CDR3 is TGTGCCAGCAGCTTAAAGTCGACAACTAATGAAAAACTGTTTTTT. Translation: CASSLKSTTNEKLFF.

This chain connects TRBV29-1 to TRBJ2-2; 10 bases line up with TRBD2. Germline values: CDR1 SQVTM, CDR2 ANQGSEA. The V segment lost 6 bases and the J segment 5 bases; nucleotides outside the gene matches: 9. This CDR3 has 15 residues. In DNA form, the CDR3 reads TGCAGCGTCAGCCTAGCGGGAGTAGGGACCGGGGAGCTGTTTTTT. This translates into CSVSLAGVGTGELFF.

This clonotype has a handful of counts. The genes are TRBV7-3 and TRBJ2-1; TRBD1 matches 7 bases. V shed 2 bases and J 8 bases; nucleotides not matched to a gene: 3. Germline V gene data show CDR1 as SGHTA and CDR2 as FQGTGA. The CDR3 has 13 residues. This chain's CDR3 is CASSLDRAHEQFF. The CDR3 bases are TGTGCCAGCAGCTTAGACAGGGCCCATGAGCAGTTCTTC. Supplemented by reference TRBV7-3 and TRBJ2-1, the full variable domain reads GAGVSQTPSNKVTEKGKYVELRCDPISGHTALYWYRQSLGQGPEFLIYFQGTGAADDSGLPNDRFFAVRPEGSVSTLKIQRTERGDSAVYLCASSLDRAHEQFFGPGTRLTVL.

At least ten counts were recorded for this clonotype. The chain couples TRBV12-3 or TRBV12-4 to TRBJ2-5; D not resolved. The CDR3 is made up of 13 amino acids. Trimming left V 1 base short and J 4 bases short, with 7 bases between. The CDR3 DNA follows: TGTGCCAGCAGTTTAGTCCAGGCAGAGACCCAGTACTTC. This sequence encodes CASSLVQAETQYF.

The rearrangement joins TRBV9 to TRBJ1-3; D gene ambiguous. This CDR3 has 17 residues. The V end lost 0 bases, the J end lost 0 bases, and 13 bases lay between the germline ends. In germline, CDR1 is SGDLS, CDR2 YYNGEE. The CDR3 region has the DNA TGTGCCAGCAGCGTAGCCGACGTCAGGAGCTCTGGAAACACCATATATTTT. Translating it yields CASSVADVRSSGNTIYF.

This clonotype was counted ten times or more. J is TRBJ2-3 and V is TRBV5-1, with a possible D match to TRBD2 (6 bases). The CDR3 has 15 amino acids. V gave up 0 bases and J gave up 5 bases, with 13 bases separating them. Germline V CDR1 and CDR2: SGHRS, YFSETQ. For the CDR3, the DNA is TGCGCCAGCAGCTTGGATGGGCGGGGTAGAGATACGCAGTATTTT. It encodes CASSLDGRGRDTQYF.

This clonotype was seen repeatedly, ten times or more. The chain carries TRBV10-2 and TRBJ2-1; TRBD1 agrees at 10 bases. V was pared by 4 bases and J by 6 bases, with 3 bases of the junction left unmatched. Germline V CDR1 and CDR2: WSHSY, SAAADI. This CDR3 is 14 amino acids long. The CDR3 is CASSGRQGANEQFF. The CDR3 nucleotides read TGCGCCAGCAGTGGTCGACAGGGGGCCAATGAGCAGTTCTTC.

This clonotype was found many times. The rearrangement uses TRBV20-1 and TRBJ2-7; 7 bases line up with TRBD2. Germline V lookup: CDR1 DFQATT, CDR2 SNEGSKA (reference sequence). V shed 5 bases, J shed 5 bases, and the junction held 3 bases outside the gene matches. This CDR3 is built from 11 residues. CDR3 in amino acids: CSAPRGDEQYF. The CDR3 coding sequence is TGCAGTGCTCCCCGGGGGGACGAGCAGTACTTC.